These T cell receptor beta chains were read from a single sample in a study of identical twins. Via MiXCR, TCRdb re-called the 5' RACE reads, giving one row per CDR3 protein. The table has about 720,000 distinct CDR3 sequences, 18% seen once; the top ten hold around 13%. This same sample was also taken into another study, of T cells expressing NK-cell markers.

Sequenced material: PBMCs. These receptors all stem from a woman aged 18-35 years in good health. Each CDR3 is given with its conserved first and last residue. The D gene is left open where the match is weak. Clone size is shown for a subset of rows, as once, few, many or a class of expanded clone.

size	D	V	J	CDR3	DNA
NA	TRBD2	TRBV25-1	TRBJ2-3	CATSQAGVTDTQYF	TGTGCCACCTCCCAAGCGGGAGTCACAGATACGCAGTATTTT
few	TRBD1	TRBV6-1	TRBJ2-2	CASSSRDRVTNTGELFF	TGTGCCAGCAGCTCCCGGGACAGGGTAACGAACACCGGGGAGCTGTTTTTT
NA	NA	TRBV5-1	TRBJ2-2	CASSRRGRPFNTGELFF	TGCGCCAGCAGCCGCAGGGGTCGACCGTTTAACACCGGGGAGCTGTTTTTT
NA	TRBD2	TRBV7-9	TRBJ2-1	CASSLGLGPYNEQFF	TGTGCCAGCAGCTTGGGACTAGGCCCTTACAATGAGCAGTTCTTC
NA	NA	TRBV7-9	TRBJ1-1	CASLPGTGAAFF	TGTGCCAGCCTCCCGGGGACCGGGGCAGCTTTCTTT
few	NA	TRBV12-3/TRBV12-4	TRBJ1-1	CASLSREDTEAFF	TGTGCCAGCCTCTCTCGTGAGGACACTGAAGCTTTCTTT
few	TRBD1	TRBV20-1	TRBJ1-5	CSARLTGYSNQPQHF	TGCAGTGCTAGGCTGACAGGGTATAGCAATCAGCCCCAGCATTTT
few	NA	TRBV5-4	TRBJ2-7	CASSSAARYEQYF	TGTGCCAGCAGCTCGGCGGCTCGATACGAGCAGTACTTC
many	NA	TRBV20-1	TRBJ2-6	CSAGTPGTGANVLTF	TGCAGTGCCGGAACTCCCGGGACAGGGGCCAACGTCCTGACTTTC
NA	TRBD2	TRBV18	TRBJ2-2	CASSPPSGENTGELFF	TGTGCCAGCAGCCCCCCTAGCGGGGAGAACACCGGGGAGCTGTTTTTT
NA	NA	TRBV15	TRBJ2-7	CATSKERHYEQYF	TGTGCCACCAGCAAAGAACGGCACTACGAGCAGTACTTC
NA	TRBD2	TRBV12-3/TRBV12-4	TRBJ2-7	CASSLAGGSTEQYF	TGTGCCAGCAGTTTGGCGGGAGGATCTACCGAGCAGTACTTC
few	NA	TRBV9	TRBJ1-5	CASSVMSNQPQHF	TGTGCCAGCAGCGTGATGAGCAATCAGCCCCAGCATTTT
NA	NA	TRBV9	TRBJ2-5	CASSSRTRGQETQYF	TGTGCCAGCAGCTCCCGGACCCGGGGTCAAGAGACCCAGTACTTC
NA	TRBD2	TRBV7-2	TRBJ2-7	CASGQLAGRSYEQYF	TGTGCCAGCGGCCAACTAGCGGGGAGGTCCTACGAGCAGTACTTC
NA	NA	TRBV5-6	TRBJ2-1	CASSFGLASEQFF	TGTGCCAGCAGCTTTGGGCTAGCCAGTGAGCAGTTCTTC
few	NA	TRBV12-3/TRBV12-4	TRBJ1-2	CASILGGTGGYTF	NA
NA	NA	TRBV7-2	TRBJ2-7	CASSLTSLYEQYF	TGTGCCAGCAGCTTAACCAGCCTCTACGAGCAGTACTTC
few	TRBD1	TRBV11-2	TRBJ2-1	CASSPRVTGVSYNEQFF	TGTGCCAGCAGCCCCCGGGTGACAGGGGTCTCCTACAATGAGCAGTTCTTC
NA	NA	TRBV4-1	TRBJ2-1	CASSQVSGAAGEQFF	TGCGCCAGCAGCCAAGTTTCAGGGGCTGCGGGTGAGCAGTTCTTC